This T cell receptor beta chain was identified during a study of T cells after yellow fever vaccination. There are many counts of this clonotype. What it binds is not known. Whole-study results and caveats: The secondary response was weaker but peaked faster, day 5 versus 15. Among all clonotypes, a small share was observed in both CD4 and CD8 compartments. Booster samples showed a return of most primary-vaccination clones (roughly 96% CD4, about 88% CD8).

TCRdb re-called the 5' RACE reads with MiXCR, one entry per CDR3 protein. The repertoire holds 250,000 or so distinct CDR3 sequences, 6.9% seen once, with approximately 0.85% in the top ten. Trimming cost V 3 bases and J 1 base; bases outside gene matches: 2. This CDR3 spans 16 amino acids. Germline-derived CDR1 and CDR2 are SGHRS and YFSETQ. Specimen: CD4+ T cells sorted from PBMCs, collected 15 days after the yellow fever booster vaccination. The chain carries TRBV5-1 and TRBJ2-3; 13 nucleotides agree with TRBD2. The TCR comes from a man aged 25-45 years who received the YFV17D yellow fever vaccine. CDR3 loop: CASSSGTSGGTDTQYF. DNA for the CDR3: TGCGCCAGCAGCTCCGGGACTAGCGGGGGCACAGATACGCAGTATTTT.